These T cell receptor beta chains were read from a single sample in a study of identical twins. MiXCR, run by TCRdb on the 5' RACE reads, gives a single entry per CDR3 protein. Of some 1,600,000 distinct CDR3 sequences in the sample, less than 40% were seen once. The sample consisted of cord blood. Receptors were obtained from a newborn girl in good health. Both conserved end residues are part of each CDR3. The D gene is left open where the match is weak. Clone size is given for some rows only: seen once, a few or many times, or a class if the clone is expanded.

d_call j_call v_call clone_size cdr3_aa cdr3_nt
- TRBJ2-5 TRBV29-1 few CSVEGAPGETQYF TGCAGCGTTGAGGGGGCTCCCGGAGAGACCCAGTACTTC
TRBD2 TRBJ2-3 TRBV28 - CASFPRLAGDTQYF TGTGCCAGCTTCCCCCGACTAGCTGGAGATACGCAGTATTTT
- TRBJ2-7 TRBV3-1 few CASSRRIDEQYF TGTGCCAGCAGCCGCCGTATTGATGAGCAGTACTTC
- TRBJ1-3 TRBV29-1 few CSVLSQGLSSGNTIYF TGCAGCGTTCTGAGTCAGGGGTTGAGCTCTGGAAACACCATATATTTT
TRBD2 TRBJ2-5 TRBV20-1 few CSAIAGKETQYF TGCAGTGCCATAGCGGGGAAAGAGACCCAGTACTTC
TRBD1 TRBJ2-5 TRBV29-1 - CSVDRGPRETQYF TGCAGCGTTGACAGGGGGCCGCGGGAGACCCAGTACTTC
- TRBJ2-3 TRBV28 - CASIGYVGGGPRVCTQYF TGTGCCAGCATTGGTTACGTGGGGGGCGGTCCCCGTGTATGTACGCAGTATTTT
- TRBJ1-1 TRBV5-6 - CASSPLQRPMNTEAFF TGTGCCAGCAGCCCACTACAAAGACCGATGAACACTGAAGCTTTCTTT
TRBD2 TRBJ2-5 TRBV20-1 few CSAMGPGLAGNEQYF TGCAGTGCTATGGGGCCGGGACTAGCAGGGAATGAGCAGTACTTC
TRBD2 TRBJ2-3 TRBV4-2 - CASSQGGPAGSTDTQYF TGTGCCAGCAGCCAAGGGGGCCCAGCGGGGAGCACAGATACGCAGTATTTT
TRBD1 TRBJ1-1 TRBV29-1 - CSVDNRGNTEAFF TGCAGCGTCGATAACAGGGGGAACACTGAAGCTTTCTTT
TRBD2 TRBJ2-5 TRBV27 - CASSPIAGGNEQYF TGTGCCAGCAGTCCTATAGCGGGAGGCAATGAGCAGTACTTC
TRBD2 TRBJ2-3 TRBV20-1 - CSADSSGGSTDTQYF TGCAGTGCCGACTCTAGCGGGGGCAGCACAGATACGCAGTATTTT
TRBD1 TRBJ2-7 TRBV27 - CASRKNRGLSEQYF TGTGCCAGCCGCAAAAACAGGGGGCTGAGCGAGCAGTACTTC
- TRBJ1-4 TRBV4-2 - CASSQARGATNEKLFF TGTGCCAGCAGCCAAGCCCGAGGAGCAACTAATGAAAAACTGTTTTTT
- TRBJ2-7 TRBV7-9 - CASSSRLVGSYNEQYF TGTGCCAGCAGCTCCCGACTAGTCGGCTCCTACAATGAGCAGTACTTC
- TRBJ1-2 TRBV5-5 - CASSDLRYPNYGYTF TGTGCCAGCAGCGATCTCAGGTATCCTAACTATGGCTACACCTTC
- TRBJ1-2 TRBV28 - CASSGVTNYGYTF TGTGCCAGCAGTGGCGTAACAAACTATGGCTACACCTTC
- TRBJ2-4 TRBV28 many CASGRLFLAKNIQYF TGTGCCAGCGGTAGACTCTTTCTAGCCAAAAACATTCAGTACTTC
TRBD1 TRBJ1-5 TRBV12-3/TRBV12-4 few CASSLGTGTLNQPQHF TGTGCCAGCAGTTTGGGGACAGGTACCCTCAATCAGCCCCAGCATTTT
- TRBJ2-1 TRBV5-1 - CASSSDRIEQFF TGCGCCAGCAGCTCTGACCGTATTGAGCAGTTCTTC
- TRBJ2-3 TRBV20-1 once CSARDLATSTDTQYF TGCAGTGCTAGAGATCTGGCGACTAGCACAGATACGCAGTATTTT
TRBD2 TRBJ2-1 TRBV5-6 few CASRWTSGREQFF TGTGCCAGCAGGTGGACTAGCGGACGTGAGCAGTTCTTC
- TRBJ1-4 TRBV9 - CASSVGGATNEKLFF TGTGCCAGCAGCGTAGGAGGGGCAACTAATGAAAAACTGTTTTTT
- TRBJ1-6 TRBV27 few CANQDKDNSPLHF TGTGCCAACCAGGACAAAGATAATTCACCCCTCCACTTT
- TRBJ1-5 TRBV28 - CASSSRDISNQPQHF TGTGCCAGCAGCTCCCGGGACATTAGCAATCAGCCCCAGCATTTT
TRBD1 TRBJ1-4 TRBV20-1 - CSATRTGGYEKLFF TGCAGTGCTACCAGGACAGGGGGCTATGAAAAACTGTTTTTT
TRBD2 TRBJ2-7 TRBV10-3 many CAISGTSGIYEQYF TGTGCCATCAGTGGGACTAGCGGGATCTACGAGCAGTACTTC
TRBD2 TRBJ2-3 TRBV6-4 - CASSDTGTRTPDTQYF TGTGCCAGCAGTGACACCGGGACTAGAACCCCAGATACGCAGTATTTT
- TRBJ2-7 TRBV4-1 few CASSPLSRSYEQYF TGCGCCAGCAGCCCCCTTTCGAGGTCCTACGAGCAGTACTTC
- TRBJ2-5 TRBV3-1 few CASSQDVSSRETQYF TGTGCCAGCAGCCAAGATGTGAGTAGCCGGGAGACCCAGTACTTC
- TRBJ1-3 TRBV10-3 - CAISEPSAGGNTIYF TGTGCCATCAGTGAGCCTTCAGCCGGTGGAAACACCATATATTTT
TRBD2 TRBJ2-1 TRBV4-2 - CASSQDLGLASPYNEQFF TGTGCCAGCAGCCAAGATCTAGGACTAGCGTCCCCATACAATGAGCAGTTCTTC
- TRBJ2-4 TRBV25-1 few CASSPHGGKNIQYF TGTGCCAGCAGTCCCCACGGGGGCAAAAACATTCAGTACTTC
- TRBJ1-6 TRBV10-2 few CASRGGRENWYSPLHF TGCGCCAGCAGAGGCGGCCGAGAAAACTGGTATTCACCCCTCCACTTT
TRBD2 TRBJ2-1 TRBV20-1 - CSARTFSGTYNEQFF TGCAGTGCTAGGACGTTCAGCGGGACCTACAATGAGCAGTTCTTC
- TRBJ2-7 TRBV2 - CASNRDAHSYEQYF TGTGCCAGCAATCGGGACGCCCACTCCTACGAGCAGTACTTC
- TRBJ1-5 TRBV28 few CASSSGQGLAQPQHF TGTGCCAGCAGTTCCGGCCAGGGGCTTGCTCAGCCCCAGCATTTT
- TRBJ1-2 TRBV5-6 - CASTPEGGGYGYTF TGTGCCAGCACCCCTGAGGGGGGAGGCTATGGCTACACCTTC
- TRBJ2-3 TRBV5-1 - CASSFLASGGGTDTQYF TGCGCCAGCAGCTTTCTAGCGTCCGGGGGCGGCACAGATACGCAGTATTTT
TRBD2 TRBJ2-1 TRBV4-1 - CASSQDGTSGMPSSYNEQFF TGCGCCAGCAGCCAAGATGGGACTAGCGGGATGCCGAGCTCCTACAATGAGCAGTTCTTC
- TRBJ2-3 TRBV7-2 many CASSLGGARAIDTQYF TGTGCCAGCAGCTTAGGAGGGGCTCGGGCTATCGATACGCAGTATTTT
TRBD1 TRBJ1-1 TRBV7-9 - CASSLPSRGRDTEAFF TGTGCCAGCAGCTTACCCTCCAGGGGGCGGGACACTGAAGCTTTCTTT
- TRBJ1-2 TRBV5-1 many CASSLEGVGYTF TGTGCCAGCAGCTTGGAAGGTGTCGGCTACACCTTC
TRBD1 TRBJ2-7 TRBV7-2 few CASSLPQGEQYF TGTGCCAGCAGCTTACCACAGGGGGAGCAGTACTTC
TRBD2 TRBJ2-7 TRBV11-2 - CASSSPSAGGLSYNEQYF TGTGCCAGCAGCTCCCCGTCAGCGGGGGGGCTTTCCTACAATGAGCAGTACTTC